This TCR beta chain was documented in a study of T cells after yellow fever vaccination. Many counts were recorded for this clonotype. Its antigen is as yet unknown. MiXCR, run by TCRdb on the 5' RACE reads, gives a single entry per CDR3 protein. The sample includes just over 300,000 distinct CDR3 sequences, about 3.5% seen only once; the top ten take roughly a quarter. Study results and limitations: Only a small proportion of the clonotypes turned up in both the CD4 and the CD8 compartments, likely arising from convergent recombination.

Germline V gene lookup returns CDR1 MGHRA and CDR2 YSYEKL. V trimming: 0 bases; J trimming: 2 bases; junction bases outside the gene matches: 2. The CDR3 runs 15 residues. The TCR sequence derives from a man younger than 30 who received the YFV17D yellow fever vaccine. This chain uses TRBV4-1 with TRBJ2-3; 7 bases line up with TRBD2. The material sequenced was PBMCs, taken on the day of the yellow fever booster vaccination. The CDR3 coding sequence is TGCGCCAGCAGCCAAGAGCTAGCGGCCACAGATACGCAGTATTTT. Encoded protein: CASSQELAATDTQYF.